This T cell receptor (beta chain) was obtained from a study of T cell responses to AZD1222 COVID-19 vaccine (dated by TCRdb to about 2021). Regarding the complete study: Because spike-specific TCR depth and breadth did not differ between the two schedules, AZD1222 recipients who got a second dose at roughly 4 weeks were pooled with those who got a second dose at roughly 12 weeks. TCR sequencing was performed for about 250 trial participants, of whom approximately 200 were given two doses of AZD1222 and around 25 were given two doses of MenACWY control vaccine. Enrollment into the trials was organized by age into subgroups of 18-55, 56-69 and 70-plus years, and those subgroups contained about 160, 30 and 59 TCR-sequenced participants, respectively. The full study reports these points: Conclusions about previously exposed vaccinees are limited because only six or seven AZD1222 recipients were SARS-CoV-2 seropositive at baseline. Epitopes outside the regions mutated in the B.1.351 and B.1.1.7 variants were reportedly recognized by nearly half of the unique spike-specific TCRs. No day 14 peak-response samples were available, so repertoires were characterized only after the peak T cell response. Vaccine-associated CD4 TCRs spanned the whole spike protein, with dominant responses in regions 160-218 and 743-854. In the small 56-69-year group, the increase in depth fell short of significance, most likely because of low power. Participants were mostly white British and included more females than males, and it was suggested by the authors that clonal diversity may have been underestimated. A significant rise in spike-specific TCR breadth and depth was observed after two AZD1222 doses relative to day 0 and relative to MenACWY recipients.

The sample's time point label, in plain terms: baseline before first vaccination. Vaccinee samples were obtained from the UK trials COV001 and COV002, which included a single-blind randomized controlled phase 2/3 trial of AZD1222 (ChAdOx1 nCoV-19) in healthy adults. Trial participant PBMC samples were collected at day 0 and day 28 after the second dose for TCRbeta chain sequencing. The CDR3 starts with the cysteine, ends with the phenylalanine, and has 11 residues. The CDR3 DNA has 33 bases and is translated from base 1. V is reduced by 5 bases and J by 5 bases, leaving a spacing of 5 bases between them. CDR1 and CDR2 were assigned from the germline V gene as KGHDR and SFDVKD. The CDR3 regions of human TCRbeta chains were analyzed by immunosequencing. In the paper's pipeline: Repertoire TCRs were checked for matches against a reference library of SARS-CoV-2-specific TCRs that had been generated using the MIRA antigen-specificity platform. Breadth meant the fraction of unique TCRs that were SARS-CoV-2-associated, whereas depth meant the fraction of total T cells that were SARS-CoV-2-associated. Using the MIRA data, every spike-specific TCR was mapped to the spike region that the TCR reacted to and assigned to either a CD4 or a CD8 class. Log10-transformed breadth and depth values were compared by one-way ANOVA with Sidak's multiple comparisons tests. TCRdb provides this immuneACCESS table in a form limited to in-frame rearrangements. Some clones are lacking; in checked studies, under half of them reflect an unresolved V gene, and why the rest are absent is not known. That table is the source of V, J and clone size, and D and trimming were worked out from the DNA. This sample gives about 170,000 clones in total; around nine tenths of them show up just once. In total, the top ten clones hold approximately 1.4% of the sample.

A note on this clone: No antigen is known for it. One base away there is no much larger clone; base qualities are not given. Other DNA sequences within the sample encode an identical CDR3.

The sample consisted of peripheral blood, taken on day 0 of AZD1222 vaccination. The sequence is built from TRBV24-1 and TRBJ2-5, with an unclear D gene assignment. This receptor was obtained from an adult in good health. The DNA is TGTGCCACCAGTGTAGGGGAGACCCAGTACTTC. It specifies CATSVGETQYF.